This T cell receptor beta chain was profiled in a study of chemoradiotherapy in HPV16-positive cancers. Study-wide results and caveats: Non-HPV-specific T cells did not expand in tumors during treatment, whereas candidate HPV-specific clones and E7-related motifs did.

Samples were taken several times over chemoradiotherapy. Sequencing used immunoSEQ multiplex PCR; TCRdb keeps in-frame clones, though not all of them. Seen here are over 1,200 clones, 65% to 85% observed once, and the top ten hold 6.2%. Of note for this clone: Its antigen is still unknown. The junction differs from germline at one of its ends, possibly a read error.

This receptor was identified in a human donor with HPV-associated anogenital cancer. The sequencing used tumor tissue, collected from a patient who underwent chemoradiotherapy.

The DNA of the CDR3 is TGTGCCAGCAGTGAAGCGGGTCGGGGAGCAACCAATGAAAAACTGTTTTTT. Protein: CASSEAGRGATNEKLFF. This sequence joins TRBV2 and TRBJ1-4; D is undetermined. CDR1 SNHLY and CDR2 FYNNEI come from the germline V gene. The CDR3 spans 17 residues.